These T cell receptor beta chains were read from a single sample in a study of blood T cells in healthy people across ages. Using its own MiXCR run on the 5' RACE reads, TCRdb lists one record per CDR3 protein. The table shows about 800,000 distinct CDR3 sequences, with just under 25% occurring only once. These sequences were also reported in another study, on T cells of mothers and their children.

The sequenced sample was blood. All receptors derive from a boy under 18 in good health. Each CDR3 is given with its conserved first and last residue. Each record gives: CDR3 protein, CDR3 DNA, V gene, J gene, D gene, clone size. A D gene is named only where the DNA matches it firmly. Some rows have no size entry. The others give once, few or many, or a class for an expanded clone.

CDR3 protein: CASSEERDGSNQPQHF
CDR3 DNA: TGTGCCAGCAGCGAGGAACGGGACGGAAGCAATCAGCCCCAGCATTTT
V gene: TRBV5-6
J gene: TRBJ1-5
D gene: .
clone size: .

CDR3 protein: CASSYSTSDMQETQYF
CDR3 DNA: TGTGCCAGCAGTTACTCTACCTCCGATATGCAAGAGACCCAGTACTTC
V gene: TRBV6-2/TRBV6-3
J gene: TRBJ2-5
D gene: .
clone size: .

CDR3 protein: CASSYGWTAHNEQFF
CDR3 DNA: TGTGCCAGCAGTTACGGGTGGACAGCCCACAATGAGCAGTTCTTC
V gene: TRBV6-5
J gene: TRBJ2-1
D gene: .
clone size: .

CDR3 protein: CASSKLDGVAETQYF
CDR3 DNA: TGTGCCAGCAGCAAACTAGATGGGGTTGCGGAGACCCAGTACTTC
V gene: TRBV6-2/TRBV6-3
J gene: TRBJ2-5
D gene: .
clone size: few

CDR3 protein: CASSPPASSYNEQFF
CDR3 DNA: TGTGCCAGCAGCCCCCCAGCGAGCTCCTACAATGAGCAGTTCTTC
V gene: TRBV6-2/TRBV6-3
J gene: TRBJ2-1
D gene: .
clone size: .

CDR3 protein: CASSDITGGDNLYTF
CDR3 DNA: TGTGCCAGCAGTGATATAACAGGGGGCGATAATCTCTACACCTTC
V gene: TRBV25-1
J gene: TRBJ1-2
D gene: TRBD1
clone size: .

CDR3 protein: CSVHIIPLDQPQETQYF
CDR3 DNA: TGCAGCGTCCACATAATCCCTCTAGACCAACCACAAGAGACCCAGTACTTC
V gene: TRBV29-1
J gene: TRBJ2-5
D gene: .
clone size: few

CDR3 protein: CATSRVRPGEQFF
CDR3 DNA: TGTGCCACCAGCAGAGTGAGACCGGGGGAGCAGTTCTTC
V gene: TRBV15
J gene: TRBJ2-1
D gene: .
clone size: .

CDR3 protein: CASSFWDREQYF
CDR3 DNA: TGTGCCAGCAGTTTTTGGGATCGGGAGCAGTACTTC
V gene: TRBV28
J gene: TRBJ2-7
D gene: .
clone size: .

CDR3 protein: CSVLGLAGGPGEQFF
CDR3 DNA: TGCAGCGTCTTGGGACTAGCGGGGGGGCCAGGTGAGCAGTTCTTC
V gene: TRBV29-1
J gene: TRBJ2-1
D gene: TRBD2
clone size: few

CDR3 protein: CASSLSTSGRIEQYF
CDR3 DNA: TGTGCCAGCAGTTTATCGACTAGCGGGAGGATCGAGCAGTACTTC
V gene: TRBV28
J gene: TRBJ2-7
D gene: TRBD2
clone size: .

CDR3 protein: CSVAGTGLNNEQFF
CDR3 DNA: TGCAGCGTTGCCGGGACGGGGTTAAACAATGAGCAGTTCTTC
V gene: TRBV29-1
J gene: TRBJ2-1
D gene: .
clone size: few

CDR3 protein: CASSEPALNEKLFF
CDR3 DNA: TGTGCCAGCAGTGAACCCGCCTTGAATGAAAAACTGTTTTTT
V gene: TRBV6-1
J gene: TRBJ1-4
D gene: .
clone size: few